The source of this T cell receptor (beta chain) is a study of cytomegalovirus exposure and HLA in healthy donors. Study context: Counted in an early data release were roughly 87 million unique TCRs from HLA-typed donors. Broader study findings: What a later analysis showed was that several of the most significant clusters appeared linked to common viral pathogens.

Comment on this clone: Its antigen is not known.

The CDR3 has 14 residues. CDR1 MNHNS and CDR2 SASEGT come from the germline V gene. The ends were cut back, 5 bases at V and 11 bases at J, with 18 bases in the middle. The PCR used 60 Vbeta and 13 Jbeta primers. As originally analysed: The count from a later analysis was 70 million to 85 million unique TCR beta chains, some 11 million of them shared. This table comes from immunoSEQ multiplex PCR, and its TCRdb copy is limited to in-frame clones, with some not included. The DNA gave D and trimming, while V, J and clone size come from that table. The data hold around 140,000 clones, with around 82% observed a single time.

V is TRBV6-1 and J is TRBJ1-4; unclear D gene. The clonotype was recovered from a female donor in good health and CMV-seronegative. Input material: PBMCs. The CDR3 coding sequence is TGTGCCAGCAGTAACGGGTCCCCTTGGAGGAAACTGTTTTTT. Translating gives CASSNGSPWRKLFF.